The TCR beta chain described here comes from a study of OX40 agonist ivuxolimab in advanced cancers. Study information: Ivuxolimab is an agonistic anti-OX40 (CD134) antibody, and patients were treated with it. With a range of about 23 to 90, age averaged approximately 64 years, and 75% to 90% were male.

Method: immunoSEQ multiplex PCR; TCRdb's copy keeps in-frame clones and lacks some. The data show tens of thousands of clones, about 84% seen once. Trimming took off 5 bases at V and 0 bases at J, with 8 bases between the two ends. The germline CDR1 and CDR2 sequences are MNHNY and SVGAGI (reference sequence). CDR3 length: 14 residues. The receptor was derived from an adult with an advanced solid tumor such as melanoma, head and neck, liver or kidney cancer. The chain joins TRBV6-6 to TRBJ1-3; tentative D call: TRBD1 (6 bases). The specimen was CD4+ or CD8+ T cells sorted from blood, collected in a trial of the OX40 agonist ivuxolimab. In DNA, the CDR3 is TGTGCCAGCAGTGGGGACAACTCTGGAAACACCATATATTTT. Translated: CASSGDNSGNTIYF.